The TCR beta chain described here comes from a study of cytomegalovirus exposure and HLA in healthy donors. Broader study findings: Prior analysis indicated that the majority of TCR beta V segments exhibited productivity approximately 87% or approximately 30% of the time.

Concerning this clone itself: Its antigen is currently unknown.

With 7 bases clipped from V and 4 bases from J, the junction kept 13 bases outside the gene matches. CDR3 length: 15 amino acids. 13 Jbeta primers and 60 Vbeta primers were used for the PCR. Using immunoSEQ multiplex PCR, the repertoire was profiled, and TCRdb retains in-frame clones only, with some absent. The table includes more than 150,000 clones, over 75% detected once. The chain is built from TRBV23-1 and TRBJ2-7; 7 bases fit TRBD1. TRBV23-1 is classed as an ORF, of uncertain function. The clonotype comes from a man in his fifties in good health and CMV-seropositive. Sequenced material: PBMCs. The CDR3 sequence is CASIDRDRATYEQYF. CDR3 coding DNA: TGCGCCAGCATCGATCGGGACAGAGCGACTTACGAGCAGTACTTC.